The present T cell receptor (beta chain) was sequenced within a study of cytomegalovirus exposure and HLA in healthy donors. Study in general: HLA-typed donors contributed some 85 million unique TCRs, which were held in an early data release.

Donors in the study were healthy people who gave bone marrow. Germline V CDR1 and CDR2: MDHEN, SYDVKM. The V gene lost 6 bases and the J gene lost 6 bases, with 12 bases spanning the gap. This CDR3 has 12 residues. Study-wide findings and caveats: Accurate HLA-A and HLA-B prediction from TCR beta sequences was reported for most subjects. In a later analysis, compared with equally common non-associated chains, HLA-associated beta chains were more expanded.

With regard to this clone: Its antigen is still unknown.

Primers: 60 Vbeta forward and 13 Jbeta reverse. Repertoires were generated with immunoSEQ multiplex PCR, while TCRdb's copy carries only in-frame clones and drops some. This table has some 120,000 clones, approximately 80% appearing once. This TCR derives from a young man in good health and CMV-seropositive. V is TRBV28 and J is TRBJ2-7; tentatively, D is TRBD1 (6 bases). The sequencing input was PBMCs. CDR3 bases: TGTGCCAGCAGGCTAGGGGGTCTCGAGCAGTACTTC. Protein product: CASRLGGLEQYF.